This T cell receptor beta chain was retrieved from a study of OX40 agonist ivuxolimab in advanced cancers. Study details: Averaging roughly 60 years in age, with a range of 23 to 79, the cohort was around 85% male.

The assay was immunoSEQ multiplex PCR, and TCRdb's table has in-frame clones only and misses some. This repertoire shows tens of thousands of clones, roughly 87% found once; its top ten account for under 0.5%. The germline V gene encodes CDR1 MDHEN and CDR2 SYDVKM. The CDR3 length is 15 residues. V was clipped by 2 bases and J by 2 bases, with 13 bases between them. The chain is built from TRBV28 and TRBJ2-7, with D possibly being TRBD1 (5 bases). The TCR comes from an adult with an advanced solid tumor such as melanoma, head and neck, liver or kidney cancer. The specimen was CD4+ or CD8+ T cells sorted from blood, collected in a trial of the OX40 agonist ivuxolimab. The CDR3 sequence: CASSLIPGPAYEQYF. Written as DNA, the CDR3 is TGTGCCAGCAGTTTAATCCCAGGGCCAGCCTACGAGCAGTACTTC.